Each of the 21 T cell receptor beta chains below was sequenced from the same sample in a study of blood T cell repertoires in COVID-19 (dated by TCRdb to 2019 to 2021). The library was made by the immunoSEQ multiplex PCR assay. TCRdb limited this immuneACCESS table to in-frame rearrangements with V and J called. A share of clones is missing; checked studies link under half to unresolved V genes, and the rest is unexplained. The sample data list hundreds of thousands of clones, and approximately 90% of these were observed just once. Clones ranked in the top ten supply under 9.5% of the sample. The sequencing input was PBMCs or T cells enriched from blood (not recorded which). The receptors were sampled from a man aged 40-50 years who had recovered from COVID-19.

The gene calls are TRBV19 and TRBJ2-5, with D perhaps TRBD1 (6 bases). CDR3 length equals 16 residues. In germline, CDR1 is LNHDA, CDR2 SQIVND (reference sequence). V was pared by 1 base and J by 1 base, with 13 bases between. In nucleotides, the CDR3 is TGTGCCAGTAGTATAGGACAGGAGAGACTCCAAGAGACCCAGTACTTC. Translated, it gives CASSIGQERLQETQYF.

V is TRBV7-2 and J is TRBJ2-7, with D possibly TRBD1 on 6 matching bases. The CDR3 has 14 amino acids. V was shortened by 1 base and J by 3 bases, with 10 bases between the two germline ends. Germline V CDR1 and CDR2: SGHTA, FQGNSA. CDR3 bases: TGTGCCAGCAGCTTAGAAGGGGGTCGCTACGAGCAGTACTTC. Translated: CASSLEGGRYEQYF. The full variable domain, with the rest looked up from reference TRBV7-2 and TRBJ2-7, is GAGVSQSPSNKVTEKGKDVELRCDPISGHTALYWYRQSLGQGLEFLIYFQGNSAPDKSGLPSDRFSAERTGGSVSTLTIQRTQQEDSAVYLCASSLEGGRYEQYFGPGTRLTVT.

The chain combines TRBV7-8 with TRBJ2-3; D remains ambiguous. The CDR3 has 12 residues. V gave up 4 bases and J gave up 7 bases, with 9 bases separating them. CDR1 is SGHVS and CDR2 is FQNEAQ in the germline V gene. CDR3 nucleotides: TGTGCCAGCAGCTCAGGAAAGAATACGCAGTATTTT. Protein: CASSSGKNTQYF.

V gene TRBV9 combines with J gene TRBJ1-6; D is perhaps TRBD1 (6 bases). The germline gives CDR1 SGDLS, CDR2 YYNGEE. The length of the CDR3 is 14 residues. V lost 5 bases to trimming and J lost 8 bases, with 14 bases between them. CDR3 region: CASSFAGVDSPLHF. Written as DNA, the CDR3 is TGTGCCAGCAGTTTCGCAGGGGTAGATTCACCCCTCCACTTT.

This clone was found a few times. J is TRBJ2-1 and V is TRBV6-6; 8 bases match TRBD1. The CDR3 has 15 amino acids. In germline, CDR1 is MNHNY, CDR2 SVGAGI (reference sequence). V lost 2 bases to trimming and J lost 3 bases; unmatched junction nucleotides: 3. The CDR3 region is CASSYMDRDYNEQFF. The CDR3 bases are TGTGCCAGCAGTTACATGGACAGGGACTACAATGAGCAGTTCTTC.

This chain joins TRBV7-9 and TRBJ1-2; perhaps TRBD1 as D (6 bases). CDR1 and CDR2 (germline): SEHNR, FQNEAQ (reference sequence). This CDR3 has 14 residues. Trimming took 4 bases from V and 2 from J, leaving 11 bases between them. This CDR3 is CASSSYRDNYGYTF. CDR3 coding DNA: TGTGCCAGCAGCTCGTACAGGGACAACTATGGCTACACCTTC.

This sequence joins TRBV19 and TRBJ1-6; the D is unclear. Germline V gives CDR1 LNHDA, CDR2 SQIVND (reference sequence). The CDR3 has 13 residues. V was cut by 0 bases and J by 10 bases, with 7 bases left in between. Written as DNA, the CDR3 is TGTGCCAGTAGTATAGATTCCCTCTCACCCCTCCACTTT. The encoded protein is CASSIDSLSPLHF.

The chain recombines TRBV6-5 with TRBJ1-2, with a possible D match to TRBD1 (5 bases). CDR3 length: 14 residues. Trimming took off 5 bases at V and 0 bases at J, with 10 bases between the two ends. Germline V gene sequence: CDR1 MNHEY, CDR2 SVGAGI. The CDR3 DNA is TGTGCCAGCAGTAGGACACAGGCTAACTATGGCTACACCTTC. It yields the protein CASSRTQANYGYTF.

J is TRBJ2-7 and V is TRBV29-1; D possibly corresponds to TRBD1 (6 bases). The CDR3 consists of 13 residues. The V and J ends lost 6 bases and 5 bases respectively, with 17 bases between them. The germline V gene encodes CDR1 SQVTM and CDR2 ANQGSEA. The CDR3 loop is CSVAKTGRNEQYF. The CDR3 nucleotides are TGCAGCGTCGCAAAGACAGGTCGCAACGAGCAGTACTTC.

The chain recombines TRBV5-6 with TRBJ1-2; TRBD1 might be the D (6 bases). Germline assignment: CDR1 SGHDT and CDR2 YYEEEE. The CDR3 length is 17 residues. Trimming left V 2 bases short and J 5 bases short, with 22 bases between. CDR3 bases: TGTGCCAGCAGCTTCGATAGATTGTCAGGACAGTCATATGGCTACACCTTC. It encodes CASSFDRLSGQSYGYTF.

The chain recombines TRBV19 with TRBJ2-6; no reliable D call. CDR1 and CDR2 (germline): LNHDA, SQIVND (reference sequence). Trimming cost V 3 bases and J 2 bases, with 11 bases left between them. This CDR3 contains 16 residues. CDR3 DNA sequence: TGTGCCAGTAGTATTTCGTCGATAGCTGGGGCCAACGTCCTGACTTTC. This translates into CASSISSIAGANVLTF. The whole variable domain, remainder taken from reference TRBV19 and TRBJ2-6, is DGGITQSPKYLFRKEGQNVTLSCEQNLNHDAMYWYRQDPGQGLRLIYYSQIVNDFQKGDIAEGYSVSREKKESFPLTVTSAQKNPTAFYLCASSISSIAGANVLTFGAGSRLTVL.

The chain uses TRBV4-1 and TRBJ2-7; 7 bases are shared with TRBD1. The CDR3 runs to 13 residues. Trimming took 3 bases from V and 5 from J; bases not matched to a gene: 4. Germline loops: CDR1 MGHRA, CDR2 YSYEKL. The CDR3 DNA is TGCGCCAGCAGCCAGACAGGGAGTCACGAGCAGTACTTC. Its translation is CASSQTGSHEQYF.

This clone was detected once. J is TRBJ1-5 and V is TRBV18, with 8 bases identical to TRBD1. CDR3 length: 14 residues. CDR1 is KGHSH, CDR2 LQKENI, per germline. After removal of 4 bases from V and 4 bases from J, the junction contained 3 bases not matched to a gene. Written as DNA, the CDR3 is TGTGCCAGCTCACTAGGACAGGGAAATCAGCCCCAGCATTTT. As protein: CASSLGQGNQPQHF.

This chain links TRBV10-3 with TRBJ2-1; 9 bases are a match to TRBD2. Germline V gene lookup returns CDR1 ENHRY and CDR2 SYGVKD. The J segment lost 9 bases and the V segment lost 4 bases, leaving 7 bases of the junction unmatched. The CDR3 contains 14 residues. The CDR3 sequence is CAISGVAGVSEQFF. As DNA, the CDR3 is TGTGCCATCAGTGGGGTAGCGGGAGTATCTGAGCAGTTCTTC.

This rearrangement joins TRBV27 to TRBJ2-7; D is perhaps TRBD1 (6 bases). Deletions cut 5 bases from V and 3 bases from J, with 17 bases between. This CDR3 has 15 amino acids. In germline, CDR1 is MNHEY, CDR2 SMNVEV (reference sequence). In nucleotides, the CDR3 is TGTGCCAGCAGTCCACAGGGCCCAGAACTCTACGAGCAGTACTTC. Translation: CASSPQGPELYEQYF.

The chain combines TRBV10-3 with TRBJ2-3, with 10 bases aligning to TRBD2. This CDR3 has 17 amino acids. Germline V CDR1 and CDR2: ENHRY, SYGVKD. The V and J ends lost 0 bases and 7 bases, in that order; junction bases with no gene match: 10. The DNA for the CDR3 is TGTGCCATCAGTGAGTCGATCCTCCTAGCGGGGGATCATACGCAGTATTTT. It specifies CAISESILLAGDHTQYF.

This chain's CDR3 is CASSIPPPVFPNTEAFF. CDR3 nucleotides: TGTGCCAGTAGTATCCCCCCCCCGGTCTTTCCGAACACTGAAGCTTTCTTT. The chain has TRBV19 and TRBJ1-1, with D unresolved. The germline CDR1 and CDR2 sequences are LNHDA and SQIVND (reference sequence). This CDR3 spans 17 amino acids. Trimming pared 3 bases from V and 1 base from J, leaving 18 bases between.

This CDR3 is CASSQLGQAIPGNTIYF. CDR3 DNA sequence: TGTGCCAGCAGCCAACTAGGACAGGCAATTCCTGGAAACACCATATATTTT. V and J are TRBV4-2 and TRBJ1-3; 7 nucleotides match TRBD1. The V and J ends lost 2 bases and 2 bases, in that order; junction bases with no gene match: 9. CDR3 size: 17 residues. The germline CDR1 and CDR2 sequences are LGHNA and YNFKEQ.

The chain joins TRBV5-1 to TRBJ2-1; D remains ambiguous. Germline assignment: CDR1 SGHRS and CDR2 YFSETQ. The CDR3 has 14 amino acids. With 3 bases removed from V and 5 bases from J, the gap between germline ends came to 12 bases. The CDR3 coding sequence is TGCGCCAGCAGCTGGGCCTCGAGCAACAATGAGCAGTTCTTC. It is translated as CASSWASSNNEQFF.

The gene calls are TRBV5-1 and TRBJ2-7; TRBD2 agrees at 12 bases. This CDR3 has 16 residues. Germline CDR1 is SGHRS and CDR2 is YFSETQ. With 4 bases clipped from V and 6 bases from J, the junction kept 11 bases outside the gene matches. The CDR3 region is CASSTGLAGTKPEQYF. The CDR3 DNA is TGCGCCAGCAGCACAGGACTAGCGGGAACCAAACCCGAGCAGTACTTC.

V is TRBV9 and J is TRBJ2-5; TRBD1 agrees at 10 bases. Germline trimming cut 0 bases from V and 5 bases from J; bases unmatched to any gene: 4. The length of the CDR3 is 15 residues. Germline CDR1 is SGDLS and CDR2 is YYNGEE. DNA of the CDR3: TGTGCCAGCAGCGTAGGGACAGGGGGTGGGGAGACCCAGTACTTC. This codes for CASSVGTGGGETQYF. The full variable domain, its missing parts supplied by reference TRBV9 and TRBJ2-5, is DSGVTQTPKHLITATGQRVTLRCSPRSGDLSVYWYQQSLDQGLQFLIQYYNGEERAKGNILERFSAQQFPDLHSELNLSSLELGDSALYFCASSVGTGGGETQYFGPGTRLLVL.